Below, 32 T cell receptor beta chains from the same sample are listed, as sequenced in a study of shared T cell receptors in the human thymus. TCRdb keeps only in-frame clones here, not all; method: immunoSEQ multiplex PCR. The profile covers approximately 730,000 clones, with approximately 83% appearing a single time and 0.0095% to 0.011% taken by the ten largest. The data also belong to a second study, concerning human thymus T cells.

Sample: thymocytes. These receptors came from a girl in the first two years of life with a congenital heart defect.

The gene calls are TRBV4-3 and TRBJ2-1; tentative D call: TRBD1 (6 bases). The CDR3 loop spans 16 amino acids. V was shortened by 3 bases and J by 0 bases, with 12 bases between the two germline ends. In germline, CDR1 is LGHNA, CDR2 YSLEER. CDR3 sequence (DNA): TGCGCCAGCAGCCATGCAACGGACAGCTCCTACAATGAGCAGTTCTTC. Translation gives CASSHATDSSYNEQFF.

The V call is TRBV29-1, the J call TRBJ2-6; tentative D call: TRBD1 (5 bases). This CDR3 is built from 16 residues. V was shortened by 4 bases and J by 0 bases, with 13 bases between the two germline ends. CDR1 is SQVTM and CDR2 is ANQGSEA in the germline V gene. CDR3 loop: CSVAVRGASGANVLTF. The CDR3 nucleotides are TGCAGCGTTGCGGTTAGGGGTGCCTCTGGGGCCAACGTCCTGACTTTC.

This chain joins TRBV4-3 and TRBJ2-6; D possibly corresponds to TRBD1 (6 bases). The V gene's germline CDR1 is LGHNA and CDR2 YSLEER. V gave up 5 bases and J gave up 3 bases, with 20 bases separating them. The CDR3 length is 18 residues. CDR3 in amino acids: CASSAHRVPADGANVLTF. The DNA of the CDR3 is TGCGCCAGCAGCGCTCACAGGGTCCCGGCGGATGGGGCCAACGTCCTGACTTTC.

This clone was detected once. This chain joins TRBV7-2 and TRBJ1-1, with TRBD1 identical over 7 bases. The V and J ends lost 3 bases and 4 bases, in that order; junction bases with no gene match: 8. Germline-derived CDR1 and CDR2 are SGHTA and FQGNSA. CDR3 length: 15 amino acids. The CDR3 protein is CASSFWSPGGTEAFF. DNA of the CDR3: TGTGCCAGCAGCTTTTGGTCGCCAGGGGGCACTGAAGCTTTCTTT.

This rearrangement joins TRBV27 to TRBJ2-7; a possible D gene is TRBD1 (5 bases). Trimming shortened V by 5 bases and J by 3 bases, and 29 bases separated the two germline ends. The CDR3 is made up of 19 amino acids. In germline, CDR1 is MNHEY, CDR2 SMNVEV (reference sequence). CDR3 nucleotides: TGTGCCAGCAGTCCTACACACAGCCTTGGAGACAGAAGGTACTACGAGCAGTACTTC. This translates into CASSPTHSLGDRRYYEQYF.

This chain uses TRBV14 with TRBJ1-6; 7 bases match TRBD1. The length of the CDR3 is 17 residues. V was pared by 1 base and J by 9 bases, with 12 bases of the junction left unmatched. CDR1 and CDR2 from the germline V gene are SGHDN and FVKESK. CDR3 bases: TGTGCCAGCAGCCAAGTTTGGAACAGGGGTGCGGTTTCACCCCTCCACTTT. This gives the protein CASSQVWNRGAVSPLHF.

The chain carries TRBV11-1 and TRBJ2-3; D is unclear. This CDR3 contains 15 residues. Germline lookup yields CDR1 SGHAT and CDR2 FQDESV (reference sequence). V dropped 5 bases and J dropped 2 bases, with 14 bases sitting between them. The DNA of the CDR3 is TGTGCCAGCAGCCAGTCTCGTGCCTTCACAGATACGCAGTATTTT. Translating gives CASSQSRAFTDTQYF.

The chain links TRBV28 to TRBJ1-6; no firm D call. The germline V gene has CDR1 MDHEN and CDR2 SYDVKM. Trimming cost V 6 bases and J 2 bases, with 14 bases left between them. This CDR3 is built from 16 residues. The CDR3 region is CASSPAGLAYNSPLHF. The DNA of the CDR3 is TGTGCCAGCAGCCCCGCGGGCTTGGCCTATAATTCACCCCTCCACTTT.

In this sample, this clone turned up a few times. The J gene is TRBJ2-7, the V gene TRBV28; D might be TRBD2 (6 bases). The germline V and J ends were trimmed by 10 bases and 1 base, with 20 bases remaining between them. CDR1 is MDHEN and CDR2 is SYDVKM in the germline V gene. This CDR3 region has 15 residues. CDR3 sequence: CATRYKREVSYEQYF. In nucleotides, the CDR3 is TGTGCCACCAGATATAAAAGGGAGGTTTCCTACGAGCAGTACTTC.

The CDR3: CASSLAVKKTGNTEAFF. Written as DNA, the CDR3 is TGTGCCAGCAGCTTGGCCGTTAAAAAGACAGGGAACACTGAAGCTTTCTTT. The V gene is TRBV5-4, the J gene TRBJ1-1; D possibly corresponds to TRBD1 (6 bases). The CDR3 contains 17 residues. Germline CDR1 is SGHNT and CDR2 is YYREEE (reference sequence). V was cut by 0 bases and J by 1 base, with 16 bases left in between.

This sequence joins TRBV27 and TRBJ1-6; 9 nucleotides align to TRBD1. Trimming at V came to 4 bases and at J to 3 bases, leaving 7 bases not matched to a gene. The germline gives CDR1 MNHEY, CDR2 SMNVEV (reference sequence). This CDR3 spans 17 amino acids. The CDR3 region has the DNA TGTGCCAGCAGTTCGAAAAACAGGGGGCTCTATAATTCACCCCTCCACTTT. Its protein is CASSSKNRGLYNSPLHF.

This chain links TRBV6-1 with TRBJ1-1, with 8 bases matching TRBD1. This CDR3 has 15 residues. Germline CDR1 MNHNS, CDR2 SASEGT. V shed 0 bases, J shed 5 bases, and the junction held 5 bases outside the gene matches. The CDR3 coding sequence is TGTGCCAGCAGTGAAGCGACAGGGGAGGTGACTGAAGCTTTCTTT. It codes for CASSEATGEVTEAFF.

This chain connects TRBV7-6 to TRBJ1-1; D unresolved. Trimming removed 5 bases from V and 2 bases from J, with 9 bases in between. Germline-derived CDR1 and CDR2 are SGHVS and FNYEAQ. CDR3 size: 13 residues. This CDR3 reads CASSGPLNTEAFF. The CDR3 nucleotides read TGTGCCAGCAGCGGGCCCCTTAACACTGAAGCTTTCTTT.

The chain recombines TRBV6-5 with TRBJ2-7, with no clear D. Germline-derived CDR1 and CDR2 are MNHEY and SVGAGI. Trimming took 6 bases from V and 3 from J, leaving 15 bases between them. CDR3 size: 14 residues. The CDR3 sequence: CASSFSLSFYEQYF. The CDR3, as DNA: TGTGCCAGCAGCTTTTCCCTTAGCTTCTACGAGCAGTACTTC.

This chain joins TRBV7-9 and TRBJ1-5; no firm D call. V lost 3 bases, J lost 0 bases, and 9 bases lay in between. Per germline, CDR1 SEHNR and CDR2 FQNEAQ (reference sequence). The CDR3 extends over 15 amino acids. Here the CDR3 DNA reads TGTGCCAGCAGCTTGGCGGAGTATAGCAATCAGCCCCAGCATTTT. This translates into CASSLAEYSNQPQHF. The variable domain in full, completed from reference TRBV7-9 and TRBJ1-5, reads DTGVSQNPRHKITKRGQNVTFRCDPISEHNRLYWYRQTLGQGPEFLTYFQNEAQLEKSRLLSDRFSAERPKGSFSTLEIQRTEQGDSAMYLCASSLAEYSNQPQHFGDGTRLSIL.

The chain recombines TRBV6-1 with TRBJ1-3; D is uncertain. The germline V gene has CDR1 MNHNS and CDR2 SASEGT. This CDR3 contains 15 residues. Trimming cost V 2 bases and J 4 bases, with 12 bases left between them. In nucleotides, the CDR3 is TGTGCCAGCAGTGAATCGAGTCAAACCGGAAACACCATATATTTT. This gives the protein CASSESSQTGNTIYF.

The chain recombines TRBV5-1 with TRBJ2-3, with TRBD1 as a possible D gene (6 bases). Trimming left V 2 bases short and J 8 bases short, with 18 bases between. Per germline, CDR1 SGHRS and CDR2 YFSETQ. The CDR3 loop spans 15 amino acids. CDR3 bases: TGCGCCAGCAGCTTTGTTTCGGACAGTGAAGGTACGCAGTATTTT. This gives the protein CASSFVSDSEGTQYF.

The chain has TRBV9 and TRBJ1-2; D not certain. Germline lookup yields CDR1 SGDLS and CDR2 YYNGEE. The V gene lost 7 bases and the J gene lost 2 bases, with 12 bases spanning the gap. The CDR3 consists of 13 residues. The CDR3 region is CASRAQPNYGYTF. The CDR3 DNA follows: TGTGCCAGCCGTGCACAGCCAAACTATGGCTACACCTTC.

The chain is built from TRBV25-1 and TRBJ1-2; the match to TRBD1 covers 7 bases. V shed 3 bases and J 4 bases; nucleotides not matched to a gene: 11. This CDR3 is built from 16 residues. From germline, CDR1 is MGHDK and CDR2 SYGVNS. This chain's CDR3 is CASSERTDRRSYGYTF. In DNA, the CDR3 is TGTGCCAGCAGTGAGAGAACGGACAGGCGCTCCTATGGCTACACCTTC.

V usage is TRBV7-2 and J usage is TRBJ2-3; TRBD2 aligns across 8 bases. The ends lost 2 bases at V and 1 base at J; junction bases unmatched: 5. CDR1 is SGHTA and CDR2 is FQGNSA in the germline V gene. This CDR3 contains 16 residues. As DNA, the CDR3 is TGTGCCAGCAGCTTAAAAAGGCGGGGGGGCACAGATACGCAGTATTTT. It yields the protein CASSLKRRGGTDTQYF.

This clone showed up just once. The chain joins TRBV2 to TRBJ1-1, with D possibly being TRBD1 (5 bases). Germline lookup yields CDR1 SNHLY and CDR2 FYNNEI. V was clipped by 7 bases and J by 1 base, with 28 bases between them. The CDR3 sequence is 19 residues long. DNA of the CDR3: TGTGCCAGCATCATTGTAGCCGACAGTGAGGTAGACACGAACACTGAAGCTTTCTTT. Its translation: CASIIVADSEVDTNTEAFF.

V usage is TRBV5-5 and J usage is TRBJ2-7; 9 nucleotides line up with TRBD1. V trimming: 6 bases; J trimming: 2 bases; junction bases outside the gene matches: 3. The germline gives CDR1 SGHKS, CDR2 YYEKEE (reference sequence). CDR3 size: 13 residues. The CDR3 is CASTGTGPYEQYF. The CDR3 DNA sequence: TGTGCCAGCACAGGGACAGGGCCCTACGAGCAGTACTTC.

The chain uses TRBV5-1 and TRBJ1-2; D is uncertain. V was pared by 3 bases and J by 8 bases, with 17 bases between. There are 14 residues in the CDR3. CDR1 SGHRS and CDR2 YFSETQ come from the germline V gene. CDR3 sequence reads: CASSSTGVVEGYTF. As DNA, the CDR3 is TGCGCCAGCAGCTCCACCGGAGTGGTGGAAGGCTACACCTTC. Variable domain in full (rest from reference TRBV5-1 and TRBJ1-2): KAGVTQTPRYLIKTRGQQVTLSCSPISGHRSVSWYQQTPGQGLQFLFEYFSETQRNKGNFPGRFSGRQFSNSRSEMNVSTLELGDSALYLCASSSTGVVEGYTFGSGTRLTVV.

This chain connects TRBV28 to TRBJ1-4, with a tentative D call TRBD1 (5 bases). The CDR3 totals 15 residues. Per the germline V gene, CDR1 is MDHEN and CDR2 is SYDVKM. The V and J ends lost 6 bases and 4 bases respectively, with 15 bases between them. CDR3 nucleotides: TGTGCCAGCAGCCTCACGGGGGACCTTAATGAAAAACTGTTTTTT. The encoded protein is CASSLTGDLNEKLFF.

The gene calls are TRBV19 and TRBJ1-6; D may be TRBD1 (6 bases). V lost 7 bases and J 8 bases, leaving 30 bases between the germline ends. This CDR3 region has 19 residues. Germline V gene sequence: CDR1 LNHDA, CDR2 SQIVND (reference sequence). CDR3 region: CASTRGGDTSRELDSPLHF. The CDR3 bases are TGTGCCAGTACGAGAGGGGGAGACACGTCCCGCGAACTTGATTCACCCCTCCACTTT.

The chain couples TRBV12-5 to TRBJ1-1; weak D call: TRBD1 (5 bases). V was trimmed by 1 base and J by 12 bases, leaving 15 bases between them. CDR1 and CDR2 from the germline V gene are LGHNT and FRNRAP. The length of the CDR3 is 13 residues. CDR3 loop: CASGLDKGAPTFF. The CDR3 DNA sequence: TGTGCTAGTGGTTTGGACAAAGGGGCACCGACTTTCTTT.

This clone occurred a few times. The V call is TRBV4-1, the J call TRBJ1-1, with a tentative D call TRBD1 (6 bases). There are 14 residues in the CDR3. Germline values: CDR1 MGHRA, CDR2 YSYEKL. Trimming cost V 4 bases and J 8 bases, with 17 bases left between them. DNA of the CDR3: TGCGCCAGCAGCCGAGTTATGGGGGGGACAGAAGCTTTCTTT. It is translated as CASSRVMGGTEAFF.

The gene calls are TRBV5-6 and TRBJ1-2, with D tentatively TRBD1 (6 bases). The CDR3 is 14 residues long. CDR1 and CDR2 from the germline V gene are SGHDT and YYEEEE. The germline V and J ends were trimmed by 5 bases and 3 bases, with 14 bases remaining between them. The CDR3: CASRDDRIDYGYTF. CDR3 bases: TGTGCCAGCAGGGACGACAGGATTGACTATGGCTACACCTTC.

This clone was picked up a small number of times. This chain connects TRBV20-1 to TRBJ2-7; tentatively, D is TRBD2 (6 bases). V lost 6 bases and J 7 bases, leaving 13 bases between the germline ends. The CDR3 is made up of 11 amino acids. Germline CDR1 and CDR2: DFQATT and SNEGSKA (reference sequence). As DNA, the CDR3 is TGCAGTGCCGGGGGTTCCTGGGAGCAGTACTTC. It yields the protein CSAGGSWEQYF.

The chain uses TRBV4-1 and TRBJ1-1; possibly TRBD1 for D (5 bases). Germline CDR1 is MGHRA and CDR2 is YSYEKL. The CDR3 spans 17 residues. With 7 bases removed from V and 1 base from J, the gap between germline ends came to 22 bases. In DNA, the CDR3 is TGCGCCAGCATTTTGCGACTTCCCGGACAAAAGAACACTGAAGCTTTCTTT. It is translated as CASILRLPGQKNTEAFF.

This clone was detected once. The CDR3 sequence is CASSGELLNYGYTF. For the CDR3, the DNA is TGCGCCAGCAGCGGAGAGCTTTTGAACTATGGCTACACCTTC. This sequence joins TRBV5-1 and TRBJ1-2; D not resolved. The CDR3 length is 14 residues. Trimming cost V 4 bases and J 2 bases, with 12 bases left between them. Germline CDR1 and CDR2: SGHRS and YFSETQ.

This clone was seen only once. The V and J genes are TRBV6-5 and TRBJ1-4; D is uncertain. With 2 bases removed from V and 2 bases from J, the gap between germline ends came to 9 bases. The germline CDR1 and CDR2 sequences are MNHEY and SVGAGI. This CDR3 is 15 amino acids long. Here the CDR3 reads CASSYEGGTNEKLFF. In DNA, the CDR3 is TGTGCCAGCAGTTACGAGGGAGGGACTAATGAAAAACTGTTTTTT.